Each of the 26 T cell receptor beta chains below was sequenced from the same sample in a study of cytomegalovirus exposure and HLA in healthy donors. Some clones are missing from TCRdb's copy, which holds only in-frame ones; the method was immunoSEQ multiplex PCR. The sample contains 160,000 or so clones, 80% to 85% of which appear only once. Input material: PBMCs. The receptors were sampled from a man aged 25 to 45 in good health and CMV-seropositive.

V gene TRBV5-4 combines with J gene TRBJ2-1, with no clear D. V was cut by 1 base and J by 4 bases, with 12 bases left in between. From germline, CDR1 is SGHNT and CDR2 YYREEE (reference sequence). The CDR3 is 15 residues long. Written as DNA, the CDR3 is TGTGCCAGCAGCTTGTCGACCCCTAGGTACAATGAGCAGTTCTTC. Translated: CASSLSTPRYNEQFF.

This rearrangement joins TRBV4-1 to TRBJ2-3; D is possibly TRBD1 (6 bases). The CDR3 spans 16 residues. Trimming took off 6 bases at V and 0 bases at J, with 16 bases between the two ends. Germline CDR1 MGHRA, CDR2 YSYEKL. The CDR3 loop reads CASSLTDRTSTDTQYF. The CDR3 region has the DNA TGCGCCAGCAGTCTAACCGACAGGACTAGCACAGATACGCAGTATTTT.

This chain's CDR3 is CASSQLATDTQYF. In DNA, the CDR3 is TGTGCCAGCAGCCAACTAGCTACAGATACGCAGTATTTT. This sequence joins TRBV7-9 and TRBJ2-3, with D tentatively TRBD2 (6 bases). V shed 5 bases and J shed 3 bases, with 9 bases lying between them. This CDR3 spans 13 amino acids. The V gene's germline CDR1 is SEHNR and CDR2 FQNEAQ (reference sequence).

In this sample, this clone turned up once. The chain carries TRBV2 and TRBJ2-1; maybe TRBD1 (6 bases). Germline V lookup: CDR1 SNHLY, CDR2 FYNNEI. The CDR3 contains 15 residues. V was trimmed by 3 bases and J by 4 bases, leaving 13 bases between them. CDR3 sequence (DNA): TGTGCCAGCAGTGAGAGGACAGCGTTATACAATGAGCAGTTCTTC. It specifies CASSERTALYNEQFF.

The chain has TRBV10-2 and TRBJ1-6; 7 bases align to TRBD1. Germline CDR1 WSHSY, CDR2 SAAADI. This CDR3 is 14 amino acids long. The trim removed 7 bases at V and 4 bases at J, leaving 4 bases unmatched. The CDR3 is CASMGQSYNSPLHF. The CDR3 DNA reads as TGCGCCAGCATGGGACAGAGTTATAATTCACCCCTCCACTTT.

V gene TRBV19 combines with J gene TRBJ2-1, with 10 bases that match TRBD2. V lost 7 bases and J lost 6; bases outside the gene matches: 6. The CDR3 covers 14 residues. Germline assignment: CDR1 LNHDA and CDR2 SQIVND (reference sequence). In DNA form, the CDR3 reads TGTGCCAGTAATCAGCGGGAGGGCCGCAATGAGCAGTTCTTC. As protein: CASNQREGRNEQFF.

This rearrangement joins TRBV18 to TRBJ2-7, with 7 nucleotides matching TRBD1. Germline V CDR1 and CDR2: KGHSH, LQKENI. The V and J ends lost 5 bases and 5 bases, in that order; junction bases with no gene match: 6. The CDR3 covers 13 residues. The CDR3 loop reads CASSSTGYHEQYF. The CDR3, as DNA: TGTGCCAGCTCATCGACAGGGTACCACGAGCAGTACTTC.

The J gene is TRBJ1-1, the V gene TRBV30, with D possibly being TRBD1 (6 bases). The germline V gene has CDR1 GTSNPN and CDR2 SVGIG (reference sequence). Trimming stripped 6 bases from V and 2 bases from J, with 19 bases between. This CDR3 comprises 15 residues. CDR3 bases: TGTGCCTGTTCGCACAGGGTGCCCTCAAACACTGAAGCTTTCTTT. Translated: CACSHRVPSNTEAFF.

This clone was recorded a few times. The chain couples TRBV30 to TRBJ1-5, with unresolved D. Germline CDR1 GTSNPN, CDR2 SVGIG (reference sequence). The CDR3 spans 14 residues. V was trimmed by 1 base and J by 0 bases, leaving 7 bases between them. The CDR3 loop is CAWSEEYSNQPQHF. The CDR3 DNA sequence: TGTGCCTGGAGTGAAGAGTATAGCAATCAGCCCCAGCATTTT. Full variable domain (rest looked up from reference TRBV30 and TRBJ1-5): SQTIHQWPATLVQPVGSPLSLECTVEGTSNPNLYWYRQAAGRGLQLLFYSVGIGQISSEVPQNLSASRPQDRQFILSSKKLLLSDSGFYLCAWSEEYSNQPQHFGDGTRLSIL.

The chain recombines TRBV28 with TRBJ2-2; 12 bases match TRBD1. Germline CDR1 is MDHEN and CDR2 is SYDVKM. The junction had 1 base not matched to a gene; V was cut back by 4 bases and J by 4 bases. The CDR3 is 15 amino acids. As DNA, the CDR3 is TGTGCCAGCAGTTCGGGACAGGGGGCCACCGGGGAGCTGTTTTTT. Protein: CASSSGQGATGELFF.

The chain recombines TRBV5-6 with TRBJ2-4; 14 bases line up with TRBD2. Germline CDR1 and CDR2: SGHDT and YYEEEE. With V trimmed by 2 bases and J by 7 bases, 14 bases remained unmatched. The CDR3 has 19 residues. The chain's CDR3 is CASSLGLAGGRGGGNIQYF. For the CDR3, the DNA is TGTGCCAGCAGCTTAGGACTAGCGGGGGGCCGAGGGGGCGGGAACATTCAGTACTTC.

V usage is TRBV28 and J usage is TRBJ2-3; the D gene is possibly TRBD2 (5 bases). The germline V gene encodes CDR1 MDHEN and CDR2 SYDVKM. Trimming took 1 base from V and 2 from J, leaving 13 bases between them. There are 16 residues in the CDR3. The CDR3 region has the DNA TGTGCCAGCAGTTTATCTGGGCTAGCCGTCACAGATACGCAGTATTTT. It specifies CASSLSGLAVTDTQYF.

The chain employs TRBV5-8 and TRBJ2-7; tentative D call: TRBD2 (6 bases). With 1 base removed from V and 2 bases from J, the gap between germline ends came to 13 bases. The CDR3 is made up of 15 amino acids. CDR1 and CDR2 (germline): SGHTS, YDEGEE. The CDR3: CASSLYGGNAYEQYF. CDR3 bases: TGTGCCAGCAGCTTGTACGGCGGGAACGCCTACGAGCAGTACTTC. Filled out from reference TRBV5-8 and TRBJ2-7, the complete variable domain reads EAGVTQSPTHLIKTRGQQATLRCSPISGHTSVYWYQQALGLGLQFLLWYDEGEERNRGNFPPRFSGRQFPNYSSELNVNALELEDSALYLCASSLYGGNAYEQYFGPGTRLTVT.

The chain has TRBV5-5 and TRBJ1-2; D unclear. The CDR3 runs to 13 residues. Looked up from germline, CDR1 is SGHKS and CDR2 is YYEKEE (reference sequence). Between the trimmed V and J ends, which lost 3 bases and 8 bases, there was a span of 14 bases. The chain's CDR3 is CASSWVGESGYTF. For the CDR3, the DNA is TGTGCCAGCAGCTGGGTCGGGGAGAGCGGCTACACCTTC. Full variable domain (outside the CDR3, taken from reference TRBV5-5 and TRBJ1-2): DAGVTQSPTHLIKTRGQQVTLRCSPISGHKSVSWYQQVLGQGPQFIFQYYEKEERGRGNFPDRFSARQFPNYSSELNVNALLLGDSALYLCASSWVGESGYTFGSGTRLTVV.

In its sample, this clone was seen a few times. The chain employs TRBV5-6 and TRBJ1-2; D uncertain. Trimming took 2 bases from V and 4 from J, leaving 6 bases between them. CDR3 length equals 12 residues. CDR1 and CDR2 from the germline V gene are SGHDT and YYEEEE. CDR3: CASSFSPYGYTF. The CDR3 DNA follows: TGTGCCAGCAGCTTTTCTCCCTATGGCTACACCTTC. The variable domain in full, with the rest retrieved from reference TRBV5-6 and TRBJ1-2, is DAGVTQSPTHLIKTRGQQVTLRCSPKSGHDTVSWYQQALGQGPQFIFQYYEEEERQRGNFPDRFSGHQFPNYSSELNVNALLLGDSALYLCASSFSPYGYTFGSGTRLTVV.

This clone was counted between two and nine times. This rearrangement joins TRBV7-8 to TRBJ1-1; 7 nucleotides line up with TRBD1. Germline V lookup: CDR1 SGHVS, CDR2 FQNEAQ. Unmatched junction bases numbered 16, after V lost 4 bases and J lost 8 bases. CDR3 length: 16 residues. This CDR3 is CASSSSLRQGKNEAFF. The DNA for the CDR3 is TGTGCCAGCAGCTCAAGCCTCAGACAGGGAAAAAACGAAGCTTTCTTT.

This clone was counted a few times. The rearrangement links TRBV27 to TRBJ1-6, with TRBD1 matching over 7 bases. Trimming cost V 4 bases and J 6 bases; bases outside gene matches: 9. Germline lookup yields CDR1 MNHEY and CDR2 SMNVEV (reference sequence). CDR3 length equals 16 residues. The DNA for the CDR3 is TGTGCCAGCAGTTCATGGACAGGAACCTTTAATTCACCCCTCCACTTT. As protein: CASSSWTGTFNSPLHF.

This clone is a singleton in its sample. The chain joins TRBV28 to TRBJ2-1, with TRBD2 matching 10 bases. V shed 6 bases and J 6 bases; nucleotides not matched to a gene: 14. Germline CDR1 is MDHEN and CDR2 is SYDVKM. The CDR3 covers 17 residues. Here the CDR3 DNA reads TGTGCCAGCAGACAAACTAGCGGGGTGTTCCCCTCCAATGAGCAGTTCTTC. This gives the protein CASRQTSGVFPSNEQFF.

This chain links TRBV5-1 with TRBJ2-1; 7 bases are shared with TRBD1. This CDR3 has 15 residues. V lost 0 bases and J lost 7; bases outside the gene matches: 7. The germline V gene has CDR1 SGHRS and CDR2 YFSETQ. CDR3 residues: CASSLEAGGLNEQFF. CDR3 sequence (DNA): TGCGCCAGCAGCTTGGAGGCAGGGGGTCTAAATGAGCAGTTCTTC.

The V gene is TRBV9, the J gene TRBJ2-5; 7 bases align to TRBD2. CDR1 SGDLS and CDR2 YYNGEE come from the germline V gene. The trim removed 0 bases at V and 4 bases at J, leaving 3 bases unmatched. The CDR3 is 14 residues long. The CDR3 coding sequence is TGTGCCAGCAGCGTAGGAGCGGGGTCAGAGACCCAGTACTTC. Encoded protein: CASSVGAGSETQYF.

The rearrangement uses TRBV21-1 and TRBJ2-5; the table's D call, TRBD2, has no DNA check behind it. TRBV21-1 is flagged as a pseudogene. The CDR3 is 13 amino acids. CDR3: CASSTRGWETQYF. DNA for the CDR3: TGTGCCAGCAGCACGCGGGGGTGGGAGACCCAGTACTTC.

The chain employs TRBV15 and TRBJ2-1, with 8 nucleotides matching TRBD2. V lost 0 bases and J lost 0; bases outside the gene matches: 4. Looked up from germline, CDR1 is LNHNV and CDR2 is YYDKDF (reference sequence). The CDR3 has 17 residues. The CDR3 bases are TGTGCCACCAGCAGAGATTTCGGGGGGGGCTCCTACAATGAGCAGTTCTTC. The encoded protein is CATSRDFGGGSYNEQFF.

The rearrangement links TRBV2 to TRBJ2-5, with D perhaps matching TRBD1 (6 bases). The CDR3 is 15 amino acids. Germline V lookup: CDR1 SNHLY, CDR2 FYNNEI. V lost 4 bases, J lost 1 base, and 13 bases lay in between. The CDR3 sequence is CASSGDTNIQETQYF. In DNA, the CDR3 is TGTGCCAGCAGTGGGGACACCAACATCCAAGAGACCCAGTACTTC.

CDR3 loop: CASSVGTGFSGANVLTF. The CDR3 nucleotides read TGTGCCAGCAGCGTAGGTACGGGTTTCTCGGGGGCCAACGTCCTGACTTTC. This rearrangement joins TRBV9 to TRBJ2-6, with D unresolved. Germline CDR1 SGDLS, CDR2 YYNGEE. V was shortened by 0 bases and J by 4 bases, with 14 bases between the two germline ends. CDR3 length: 17 amino acids.

To note about this clone: The sample contains more than one DNA sequence encoding this CDR3. The chain uses TRBV9 and TRBJ1-1; possible D gene TRBD1, 5 bases. Trimming pared 3 bases from V and 3 bases from J, leaving 12 bases between. The CDR3 spans 14 residues. The V gene's germline CDR1 is SGDLS and CDR2 YYNGEE. CDR3 coding DNA: TGTGCCAGCAGCGGAACAGGAGGGGACACTGAAGCTTTCTTT. This encodes CASSGTGGDTEAFF.

This chain uses TRBV10-2 with TRBJ1-5; D ambiguous. Trimming cost V 1 base and J 3 bases, with 4 bases left between them. The germline V gene has CDR1 WSHSY and CDR2 SAAADI. The CDR3 length is 13 residues. This chain's CDR3 is CASSEFINQPQHF. In DNA, the CDR3 is TGCGCCAGCAGTGAGTTTATCAATCAGCCCCAGCATTTT.